This is a list of T cell receptor beta chains from one sample in a study of T cells in tumors after PD-1 blockade. Profiled with immunoSEQ multiplex PCR; TCRdb holds only in-frame clones, not every one. The sample yields 20,000 to 25,000 clones, roughly 78% seen once. Sample: PBMCs, taken before anti-PD-1 treatment. The receptors were sampled from a human donor with basal cell carcinoma. The CDR3 runs from the conserved cysteine through the conserved F or W. D genes are given only for firm matches. The listing skips clone size in some rows; elsewhere it reads once, few, many or a size class.

TRBV19	.	few	TRBJ1-5	TGTGCCAGTAGTATTAGAGGAAGCAATCAGCCCCAGCATTTT	CASSIRGSNQPQHF
TRBV2	.	few	TRBJ2-1	TGTGCCCGCTGTTATGGGTGGGCGCGGGCGGGGAGCTCCTACAATGAGCAGTTCTTC	CARCYGWARAGSSYNEQFF
TRBV19	.	.	TRBJ1-2	TGTGCCAGCACAACCGGGGCAGGGAGGATCTATGGCTACACCTTC	CASTTGAGRIYGYTF
TRBV30	.	.	TRBJ1-4	TGTGCCTGGAGTCCCCCGGGACAAGACGAAAAACTGTTTTTT	CAWSPPGQDEKLFF
TRBV30	.	.	TRBJ2-4	TGTGCCTGGAGTGTTCTCCCAGGACGAGGAATAGCCAAAAACATTCAGTACTTC	CAWSVLPGRGIAKNIQYF
TRBV6-6	.	.	TRBJ2-7	TGTGCCAGCAGTACTAACCGGGATATCATCTACGAGCAGTACTTC	CASSTNRDIIYEQYF
TRBV30	.	.	TRBJ1-6	TGTGCCTGGAGCGCCGGCAGGAATAATTCACCCCTCCACTTT	CAWSAGRNNSPLHF
TRBV7-7	TRBD1	once	TRBJ2-2	TGTGCCAGCAGCTTAGACAGGGGCCCGAACACCGGGGAGCTGTTTTTT	CASSLDRGPNTGELFF
TRBV2	.	.	TRBJ2-1	TGTCCCACCTGTCATGGGGGGGCGGGGGTGGGGAGCTCCTACAATGAGCAGTTCTTC	CPTCHGGAGVGSSYNEQFF
TRBV12-3/TRBV12-4	.	few	TRBJ1-5	TGTGCCAGTTCACAGGGAGAAAATCAGCCCCAGCATTTT	CASSQGENQPQHF
TRBV5-6	.	.	TRBJ1-2	TGTGCCAGCAGCTCCCCCCGTGCCTTAGAAGGCTACACCTTC	CASSSPRALEGYTF
TRBV25-1	.	.	TRBJ2-5	TGTGCCAGCAGTGGTTACCAAGAGACCCAGTACTTC	CASSGYQETQYF